This TCR beta chain comes out of a study of blood T cell repertoires in COVID-19. The CDR3 spans 16 residues. From germline, CDR1 is MNHEY and CDR2 SVGEGT. Trimming took 6 bases from V and 5 from J, leaving 17 bases between them. Measured with immunoSEQ multiplex PCR; TCRdb has only the in-frame clones, and not every one. The table includes about 200,000 clones, about four fifths detected once. V usage is TRBV6-2 or TRBV6-3 and J usage is TRBJ1-6; D possibly corresponds to TRBD1 (6 bases). Source material: PBMCs or T cells enriched from blood (not recorded which). This clonotype originated in a man between 35 and 55 years old who had recovered from COVID-19. CDR3 loop: CASSRTRTADNSPLHF. The CDR3, as DNA: TGTGCCAGCAGCCGCACCCGGACAGCAGATAATTCACCCCTCCACTTT.